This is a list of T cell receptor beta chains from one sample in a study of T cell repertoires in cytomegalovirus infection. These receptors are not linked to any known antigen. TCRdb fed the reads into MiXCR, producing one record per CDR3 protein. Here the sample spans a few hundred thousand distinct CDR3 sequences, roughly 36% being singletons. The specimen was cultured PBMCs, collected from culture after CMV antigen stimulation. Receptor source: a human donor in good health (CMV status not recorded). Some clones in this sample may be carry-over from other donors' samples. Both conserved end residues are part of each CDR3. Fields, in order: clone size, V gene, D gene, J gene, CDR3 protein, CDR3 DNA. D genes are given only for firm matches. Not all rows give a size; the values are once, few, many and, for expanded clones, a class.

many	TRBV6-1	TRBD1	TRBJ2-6	CASTKTGGVSRANVLTF	TGTGCCAGCACCAAGACAGGGGGCGTCTCTCGGGCCAACGTCCTGACTTTC
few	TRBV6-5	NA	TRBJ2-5	CASVSDNQETQYF	TGTGCCAGCGTAAGCGATAACCAAGAGACCCAGTACTTC
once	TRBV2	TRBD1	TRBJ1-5	CASRTGDSNQPQHF	TGTGCCAGCCGGACAGGGGATAGCAATCAGCCCCAGCATTTT
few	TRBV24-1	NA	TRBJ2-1	CATSDGPWNQEFF	TGTGCCACCAGTGACGGACCCTGGAATCAGGAGTTCTTC
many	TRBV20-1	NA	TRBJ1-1	CSASQGRTEAFF	TGCAGTGCCAGTCAGGGGCGCACTGAAGCTTTCTTT
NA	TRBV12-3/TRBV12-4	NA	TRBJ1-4	CASSLRAYEKLFF	TGTGCCAGCAGTCTCAGGGCGTATGAAAAACTGTTTTTT
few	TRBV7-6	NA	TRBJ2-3	CASSSGVADTQYF	TGTGCCAGCAGCTCAGGGGTCGCAGATACGCAGTATTTT
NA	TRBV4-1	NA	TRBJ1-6	CASSPWIRYNSPLHF	TGCGCCAGCAGCCCCTGGATTCGTTATAATTCACCCCTCCACTTT
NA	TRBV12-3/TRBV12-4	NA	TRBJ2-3	CASNFGQGGYDTQYF	TGTGCCAGCAATTTTGGGCAGGGAGGCTATGATACGCAGTATTTT
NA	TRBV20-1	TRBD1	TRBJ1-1	CSAKEDRGFTEAFF	TGCAGTGCTAAAGAGGACAGGGGGTTCACTGAAGCTTTCTTT
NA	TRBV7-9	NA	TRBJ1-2	CASTPYDRYGYTF	TGTGCCAGCACCCCGTACGATCGCTATGGCTACACCTTC
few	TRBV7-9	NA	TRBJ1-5	CASSEGRWVGQPQHF	TGTGCCAGCAGTGAGGGGAGGTGGGTTGGACAGCCCCAGCATTTT
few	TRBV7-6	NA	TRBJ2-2	CASSLAWRGVAGELFF	TGTGCCAGCAGCTTAGCGTGGCGGGGCGTCGCCGGGGAGCTGTTTTTT
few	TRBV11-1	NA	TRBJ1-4	CASSDRGGREKLFF	TGTGCCAGCAGCGATCGGGGCGGCAGAGAAAAACTGTTTTTT
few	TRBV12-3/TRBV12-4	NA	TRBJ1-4	CASSPRNEKLFF	TGTGCCAGCAGTCCACGGAATGAAAAACTGTTTTTT
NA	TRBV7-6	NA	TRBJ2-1	CASSDVGREQFF	TGTGCCAGCAGCGACGTCGGGAGAGAGCAGTTCTTC
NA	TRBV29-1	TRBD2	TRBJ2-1	CSVTTSGRNEQFF	TGCAGCGTGACGACTAGCGGGAGAAATGAGCAGTTCTTC
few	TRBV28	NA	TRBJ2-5	CASSYGAGETQYF	TGTGCCAGCAGCTACGGGGCCGGGGAGACCCAGTACTTC
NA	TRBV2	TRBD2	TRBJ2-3	CASPSGRGDTQYF	TGTGCCAGCCCCAGCGGGAGGGGGGATACGCAGTATTTT
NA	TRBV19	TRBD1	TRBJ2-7	CASSQPNRGQHEQYF	TGTGCCAGTTCCCAACCGAACAGGGGGCAACACGAGCAGTACTTC
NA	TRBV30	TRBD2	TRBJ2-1	CAWSVTSGYNEQFF	TGTGCCTGGAGTGTGACTAGCGGTTACAATGAGCAGTTCTTC
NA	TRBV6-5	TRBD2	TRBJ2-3	CASRTSGGLGTQYF	TGTGCCAGCCGGACTAGCGGTGGTCTTGGTACGCAGTATTTT
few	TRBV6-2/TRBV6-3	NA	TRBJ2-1	CASIYATDSWNNEQFF	TGTGCCAGCATTTACGCTACGGACAGCTGGAACAATGAGCAGTTCTTC
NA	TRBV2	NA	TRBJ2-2	CASSVGAADTGELFF	TGTGCCAGCAGTGTGGGGGCCGCGGACACCGGGGAGCTGTTTTTT
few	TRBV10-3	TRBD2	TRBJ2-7	CATGVAAGGTYEQYF	TGTGCCACCGGGGTCGCAGCCGGGGGGACCTACGAGCAGTACTTC
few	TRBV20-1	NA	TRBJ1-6	CSARDRDPSSYNSPLHF	TGCAGTGCTAGAGATCGGGACCCCAGCTCCTATAATTCACCCCTCCACTTT
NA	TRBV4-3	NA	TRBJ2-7	CASSQDIAPYEQYF	TGCGCCAGCAGCCAAGATATAGCTCCCTACGAGCAGTACTTC
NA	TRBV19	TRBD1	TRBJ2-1	CASSKQGVYNEQFF	TGTGCCAGTAGTAAACAGGGGGTCTACAATGAGCAGTTCTTC